These T cell receptor beta chains were read from a single sample in a study of cytotoxic CD8 clonotypes in ibrutinib-treated CLL. Profiling relied on immunoSEQ multiplex PCR, and the TCRdb table lists in-frame clones only, not all of them. The sample has approximately 200,000 clones, around 72% seen once. Source: PBMCs, taken after 24 months of ibrutinib treatment. The receptors were sampled from a human donor with chronic lymphocytic leukemia. Both conserved end residues are part of each CDR3. The order of the fields is clone size, J gene, V gene, D gene, CDR3 DNA, CDR3 protein. A D gene is named only where the DNA matches it firmly. Clone size is shown for a subset of rows, as once, few, many or a class of expanded clone.

clone_size: .; j_call: TRBJ2-7; v_call: TRBV6-1; d_call: .; cdr3_nt: TGTGCCAGCAGTCGGACGCTGGGGGCCTACGAGCAGTACTTC; cdr3_aa: CASSRTLGAYEQYF
clone_size: .; j_call: TRBJ2-1; v_call: TRBV6-4; d_call: TRBD2; cdr3_nt: TGTGCCAGCAGTGCTGGACTAGCCAACAATGAGCAGTTCTTC; cdr3_aa: CASSAGLANNEQFF
clone_size: .; j_call: TRBJ2-3; v_call: TRBV6-6; d_call: .; cdr3_nt: TGTGCCAGCAGTTACGGTTCTAGCGACACAGATACGCAGTATTTT; cdr3_aa: CASSYGSSDTDTQYF
clone_size: .; j_call: TRBJ1-2; v_call: TRBV6-6; d_call: TRBD1; cdr3_nt: TGTGCCAGCAATGGATATTCCGGGACAGGGGGGCCGTCCGCCTTC; cdr3_aa: CASNGYSGTGGPSAF
clone_size: few; j_call: TRBJ1-1; v_call: TRBV18; d_call: .; cdr3_nt: TGTGCCAGCTCAACAACGGATGACACTGAAGCTTTCTTT; cdr3_aa: CASSTTDDTEAFF
clone_size: .; j_call: TRBJ2-1; v_call: TRBV27; d_call: TRBD2; cdr3_nt: TGTGCCAGCAGTTCGGGACTAGCGGGCTACAATGAGCAGTTCTTC; cdr3_aa: CASSSGLAGYNEQFF
clone_size: .; j_call: TRBJ2-2; v_call: TRBV5-4; d_call: .; cdr3_nt: TGTGCCAGCAGCTTGGCCCTGGGAGGGAACACCGGGGAGCTGTTTTTT; cdr3_aa: CASSLALGGNTGELFF
clone_size: .; j_call: TRBJ1-5; v_call: TRBV28; d_call: TRBD1; cdr3_nt: TGTGCCAGCAGGGGACAGGGGGGCAATCAGCCCCAGCATTTT; cdr3_aa: CASRGQGGNQPQHF
clone_size: once; j_call: TRBJ2-6; v_call: TRBV7-3; d_call: .; cdr3_nt: TGTGCCAGCAGCGCAAACTCTGGGGCCAACGTCCTGACTTTC; cdr3_aa: CASSANSGANVLTF
clone_size: .; j_call: TRBJ2-3; v_call: TRBV19; d_call: .; cdr3_nt: TGTGCCAGTAGTCTAACGGGTCTGGATACGCAGTATTTT; cdr3_aa: CASSLTGLDTQYF
clone_size: .; j_call: TRBJ2-7; v_call: TRBV27; d_call: .; cdr3_nt: TGTGCCAGCAGTCTGCGGAGCACCTACGAGCAGTACTTC; cdr3_aa: CASSLRSTYEQYF
clone_size: .; j_call: TRBJ1-3; v_call: TRBV9; d_call: .; cdr3_nt: TGTGCCAGCAGCCCCCTAGGTACGCCAGGGCTCAGCCCCGGAAACACCATATATTTT; cdr3_aa: CASSPLGTPGLSPGNTIYF
clone_size: .; j_call: TRBJ1-2; v_call: TRBV27; d_call: TRBD1; cdr3_nt: TGTGCCAGCAGCGGACAGGGGCTGGGTGGCTACACCTTC; cdr3_aa: CASSGQGLGGYTF
clone_size: .; j_call: TRBJ2-1; v_call: TRBV19; d_call: .; cdr3_nt: TGTGCCAGTAGCCCTCCACGTCACAGGCGGCTCTACAATGAGCAGTTCTTC; cdr3_aa: CASSPPRHRRLYNEQFF
clone_size: .; j_call: TRBJ2-1; v_call: TRBV29-1; d_call: .; cdr3_nt: TGCAGCGCACCCGGGGCCTACAATGAGCAGTTCTTC; cdr3_aa: CSAPGAYNEQFF
clone_size: .; j_call: TRBJ2-2; v_call: TRBV2; d_call: .; cdr3_nt: TGTGCCAGCAGTGCGAAGAGGACAGCGAACACCGGGGAGCTGTTTTTT; cdr3_aa: CASSAKRTANTGELFF
clone_size: .; j_call: TRBJ2-7; v_call: TRBV21-1; d_call: .; cdr3_nt: TGTGCCAGCAGCCTCCGACTAGCGGAGACCGAGGAGCAGTACTTC; cdr3_aa: CASSLRLAETEEQYF
clone_size: .; j_call: TRBJ1-2; v_call: TRBV9; d_call: .; cdr3_nt: TGTGCCAGCAGCGTAGCTAACAGCAACTATGGCTACACCTTC; cdr3_aa: CASSVANSNYGYTF
clone_size: .; j_call: TRBJ2-3; v_call: TRBV7-2; d_call: TRBD2; cdr3_nt: TGTGCCAGCAGCTTAGCGTTGCTAGCGGGAGTGGTAGATACGCAGTATTTT; cdr3_aa: CASSLALLAGVVDTQYF
clone_size: .; j_call: TRBJ2-7; v_call: TRBV9; d_call: TRBD2; cdr3_nt: TGTGCCAGCAGCGTACGGGCTAGCGGGAGTTACGAGCAGTACTTC; cdr3_aa: CASSVRASGSYEQYF
clone_size: once; j_call: TRBJ2-3; v_call: TRBV9; d_call: .; cdr3_nt: TGTGCCAGCAGCGTAGTAGGGAGCACAGATACGCAGTATTTT; cdr3_aa: CASSVVGSTDTQYF
clone_size: .; j_call: TRBJ1-2; v_call: TRBV6-1; d_call: .; cdr3_nt: TGTGCCATTCTTCGGGGGATATACTATGGCTACACCTTC; cdr3_aa: CAILRGIYYGYTF
clone_size: .; j_call: TRBJ2-1; v_call: TRBV7-3; d_call: .; cdr3_nt: TGTGCCAGCAGCTTAGAGGGTAGCGATGAGCAGTTCTTC; cdr3_aa: CASSLEGSDEQFF
clone_size: .; j_call: TRBJ2-1; v_call: TRBV10-3; d_call: .; cdr3_nt: TGTGCCATCAGTGAGTCGTCCACTCCGTTCTTC; cdr3_aa: CAISESSTPFF
clone_size: .; j_call: TRBJ1-5; v_call: TRBV5-6; d_call: .; cdr3_nt: TGTGCCAGCAGCCGGGGACGGTACAGACTGCCCCAGCATTTT; cdr3_aa: CASSRGRYRLPQHF
clone_size: .; j_call: TRBJ1-3; v_call: TRBV7-9; d_call: .; cdr3_nt: TGTGCCAGCAGCTTAGGGGCAGGTACCTCTGGAAACACCATATATTTT; cdr3_aa: CASSLGAGTSGNTIYF
clone_size: once; j_call: TRBJ2-5; v_call: TRBV2; d_call: TRBD2; cdr3_nt: TGTGCCAGCAGTGCGGCTAGCGGGAGGTCAGAGACCCAGTACTTC; cdr3_aa: CASSAASGRSETQYF
clone_size: once; j_call: TRBJ2-3; v_call: TRBV28; d_call: .; cdr3_nt: TGTGCCAGCAGCCAGACCTGGGATACGCAGTATTTT; cdr3_aa: CASSQTWDTQYF
clone_size: .; j_call: TRBJ2-2; v_call: TRBV5-1; d_call: .; cdr3_nt: TGCGCCAGCAGCTTGATTACGGGGCGCACCGGGGAGCTGTTTTTT; cdr3_aa: CASSLITGRTGELFF
clone_size: .; j_call: TRBJ2-1; v_call: TRBV5-1; d_call: TRBD2; cdr3_nt: TGCGCCAGCAGCTTGGTTCCGGGACTACGCTCTGGAAATGAGCAGTTCTTC; cdr3_aa: CASSLVPGLRSGNEQFF
clone_size: .; j_call: TRBJ2-5; v_call: TRBV5-4; d_call: .; cdr3_nt: TGTGCCAGCAGCTTGGTCGGTAGCCCGGAGACCCAGTACTTC; cdr3_aa: CASSLVGSPETQYF
clone_size: .; j_call: TRBJ2-5; v_call: TRBV18; d_call: TRBD1; cdr3_nt: TGTGCCAGCTCACGAGGGGACAGGGGTTTCGAGACCCAGTACTTC; cdr3_aa: CASSRGDRGFETQYF
clone_size: .; j_call: TRBJ2-5; v_call: TRBV27; d_call: .; cdr3_nt: TGTGCCAGCAGTTTTAGCGGAGGGGGGGAGACCCAGTACTTC; cdr3_aa: CASSFSGGGETQYF
clone_size: .; j_call: TRBJ2-5; v_call: TRBV5-4; d_call: .; cdr3_nt: TGTGCCAGCAGCTTGGTCCAACAAGAGACCCAGTACTTC; cdr3_aa: CASSLVQQETQYF
clone_size: .; j_call: TRBJ2-5; v_call: TRBV7-2; d_call: .; cdr3_nt: TGTGCCAGCAGCTTAGTTTTCCAAGAGACCCAGTACTTC; cdr3_aa: CASSLVFQETQYF
clone_size: once; j_call: TRBJ1-2; v_call: TRBV15; d_call: TRBD1; cdr3_nt: TGTGCCACCAGCAGAGATCTGGGGACAGGCTATGGCTACACCTTC; cdr3_aa: CATSRDLGTGYGYTF
clone_size: few; j_call: TRBJ2-3; v_call: TRBV10-2; d_call: TRBD2; cdr3_nt: TGCGCCAGCACCGAGGGGGCTAGCGGGAGGGCCGGTGGAACAGATACGCAGTATTTT; cdr3_aa: CASTEGASGRAGGTDTQYF
clone_size: few; j_call: TRBJ2-7; v_call: TRBV6-1; d_call: TRBD1; cdr3_nt: TGTGCCAGCAGGGCAGGGGGTGGCTACGAGCAGTACTTC; cdr3_aa: CASRAGGGYEQYF
clone_size: .; j_call: TRBJ1-1; v_call: TRBV10-2; d_call: .; cdr3_nt: TGCGCCAGCAGTTCGGACGGGGCGGGCACTGAAGCTTTCTTT; cdr3_aa: CASSSDGAGTEAFF
clone_size: few; j_call: TRBJ1-2; v_call: TRBV28; d_call: .; cdr3_nt: TGTGCCAGCAGACTAGACAGCCTACTTAGCTATGGCTACACCTTC; cdr3_aa: CASRLDSLLSYGYTF
clone_size: once; j_call: TRBJ2-7; v_call: TRBV7-8; d_call: .; cdr3_nt: TGTGCCAGCAGCTTAAAGCAGCGGTACTACGAGCAGTACTTC; cdr3_aa: CASSLKQRYYEQYF
clone_size: .; j_call: TRBJ2-7; v_call: TRBV5-1; d_call: TRBD2; cdr3_nt: TGCGCCAGCAGCTTGGTAGGCGGGAGCAGAGAGCAGTACTTC; cdr3_aa: CASSLVGGSREQYF
clone_size: .; j_call: TRBJ1-5; v_call: TRBV7-9; d_call: .; cdr3_nt: TGTGCCAGCAGCTTCGGACGGCCGGGCAAGGGTCAGCCCCAGCATTTT; cdr3_aa: CASSFGRPGKGQPQHF
clone_size: .; j_call: TRBJ1-4; v_call: TRBV25-1; d_call: TRBD1; cdr3_nt: TGTGCCAGCCATGGACAGGAAAATGAAAAACTGTTTTTT; cdr3_aa: CASHGQENEKLFF
clone_size: .; j_call: TRBJ1-2; v_call: TRBV5-1; d_call: .; cdr3_nt: TGCGCCAGCAGCGGCCGGGACTCTCTGTCTAACTATGGCTACACCTTC; cdr3_aa: CASSGRDSLSNYGYTF
clone_size: .; j_call: TRBJ1-1; v_call: TRBV7-8; d_call: TRBD1; cdr3_nt: TGTGCCAGCAGCCGTACAGGGGATACTGAAGCTTTCTTT; cdr3_aa: CASSRTGDTEAFF
clone_size: .; j_call: TRBJ2-3; v_call: TRBV11-3; d_call: TRBD2; cdr3_nt: TGTGCCAGCAGCTTAGGACTAGCGGGGTTCACAGATACGCAGTATTTT; cdr3_aa: CASSLGLAGFTDTQYF
clone_size: .; j_call: TRBJ2-5; v_call: TRBV29-1; d_call: .; cdr3_nt: TGCAGCGCCCGCATAGGGCTCGGGTCTCAAGAGACCCAGTACTTC; cdr3_aa: CSARIGLGSQETQYF
clone_size: .; j_call: TRBJ2-1; v_call: TRBV7-3; d_call: .; cdr3_nt: TGTGCCAGCAGCTTAACCGTGTACAATGAGCAGTTCTTC; cdr3_aa: CASSLTVYNEQFF
clone_size: .; j_call: TRBJ2-5; v_call: TRBV28; d_call: TRBD2; cdr3_nt: TGTGCCAGCAGTCGACTAGCGGGCCGCCAAGAGACCCAGTACTTC; cdr3_aa: CASSRLAGRQETQYF
clone_size: .; j_call: TRBJ1-5; v_call: TRBV9; d_call: TRBD1; cdr3_nt: TGTGCCAGCAGCGTATGGGACAGTAGCAATCAGCCCCAGCATTTT; cdr3_aa: CASSVWDSSNQPQHF
clone_size: once; j_call: TRBJ2-5; v_call: TRBV5-6; d_call: .; cdr3_nt: TGTGCCAGCAGCTTTTCGGGGTGGGAGACCCAGTACTTC; cdr3_aa: CASSFSGWETQYF
clone_size: .; j_call: TRBJ1-2; v_call: TRBV11-2; d_call: .; cdr3_nt: TGTGCCAGCAGCTTAGAAGCTTCTGTCAGTGGCTACACCTTC; cdr3_aa: CASSLEASVSGYTF
clone_size: .; j_call: TRBJ2-7; v_call: TRBV4-3; d_call: .; cdr3_nt: TGCGCCAGCAGCCAAAGTGACACAGGGCGCTACGAGCAGTACTTC; cdr3_aa: CASSQSDTGRYEQYF
clone_size: few; j_call: TRBJ1-2; v_call: TRBV6-6; d_call: .; cdr3_nt: TGTGCCATCTACATCAAAGGAGGCGGCTACACCTTC; cdr3_aa: CAIYIKGGGYTF
clone_size: .; j_call: TRBJ2-2; v_call: TRBV28; d_call: TRBD2; cdr3_nt: TGTGCCAGCAGTTTGGGGACTAGCGGGACCGGGGAGCTGTTTTTT; cdr3_aa: CASSLGTSGTGELFF
clone_size: .; j_call: TRBJ2-2; v_call: TRBV5-1; d_call: TRBD2; cdr3_nt: TGCGCCAGCAGCTTGGCCCCTAGCGGGAGGGCCCCCGGGGAGCTGTTTTTT; cdr3_aa: CASSLAPSGRAPGELFF
clone_size: .; j_call: TRBJ2-3; v_call: TRBV11-3; d_call: .; cdr3_nt: TGTGCCAGCAGCTCCGGGGGACGGGTAGGGTTGGATACGCAGTATTTT; cdr3_aa: CASSSGGRVGLDTQYF
clone_size: few; j_call: TRBJ2-7; v_call: TRBV18; d_call: .; cdr3_nt: TGTGCCAGCTCACCTGGAACCGGGACAAGAAAATCCTACGAGCAGTACTTC; cdr3_aa: CASSPGTGTRKSYEQYF